This T cell receptor (beta chain) was captured in a study of T cells after yellow fever vaccination. Study information: Preparing low-cell-number fractions relied on SMART-Seq v4 Ultra Low Input.

Overall study findings and caveats: Clones that expanded after primary vaccination mostly reappeared after the booster (just under 98% CD4, about 91% CD8). Weaker overall was a secondary response that nonetheless peaked faster, on day 5 versus 15.

MiXCR, run by TCRdb on the 5' RACE reads, gives a single entry per CDR3 protein. The sample yields more than 350,000 distinct CDR3 sequences, around 10% seen once. CDR3 length equals 15 residues. The germline V gene has CDR1 KGHSH and CDR2 LQKENI. Trimming pared 6 bases from V and 6 bases from J, leaving 17 bases between. This clonotype was observed a few times. Its specificity is not known. The receptor comes from a man between 18 and 29 years old who received the YFV17D yellow fever vaccine. V gene TRBV18 combines with J gene TRBJ2-2, with D perhaps matching TRBD1 or TRBD2 (5 bases each). This specimen consisted of PBMCs, obtained on the day of the first yellow fever vaccination. The CDR3 protein is CASSPFRREPGELFF. In DNA form, the CDR3 reads TGTGCCAGCTCTCCATTTCGCAGGGAGCCCGGGGAGCTGTTTTTT.